These 28 T cell receptor beta chains originate from one sample sequenced in a study of metastatic and nonmetastatic thyroid tumors. TCRdb re-called the PCR reads with MiXCR. The data hold about 24,000 clones, with about 26% observed a single time. Prior to thyroid surgery, none of the patients had received any treatment. Sequenced material: blood. The receptors derive from a male donor with papillary thyroid cancer or a benign thyroid nodule (not recorded which). Some clones in this sample may be carry-over from other donors' samples.

Points on this clone: The final CDR3 position lacks the conserved phenylalanine or tryptophan, pointing to a likely read error. The gene calls are TRBV5-5 and TRBJ2-7; 8 nucleotides agree with TRBD1. CDR3 length: 14 residues. Germline assignment: CDR1 SGHKS and CDR2 YYEKEE (reference sequence). The J segment lost 7 bases and the V segment lost 4 bases, leaving 10 bases of the junction unmatched. The DNA for the CDR3 is TGTGCCAGCAGCCCCGGGACAGGCTACGGGGAGCAGTACTTG. Translation gives CASSPGTGYGEQYL.

For this clone: One junction end does not reproduce the germline sequence, and a read error may be involved. The CDR3 spells CSTSDSTVGGYTF. In DNA, the CDR3 is TGTTCCACCAGTGATTCCACGGTGGGTGGCTACACATTC. J is TRBJ1-2 and V is TRBV24-1; D gene uncertain. The V gene's germline CDR1 is KGHDR and CDR2 SFDVKD. The CDR3 is 13 residues long.

This clone occurred many times. The gene calls are TRBV7-3 and TRBJ1-6; the D gene is possibly TRBD1 (5 bases). Germline V gene data show CDR1 as SGHTA and CDR2 as FQGTGA. The CDR3 is made up of 13 amino acids. Trimming took 5 bases from V and 14 from J, leaving 16 bases between them. The DNA for the CDR3 is TGTGCCAGCAGCCGGGACGGCCAATTCACCCTCCACTTT. Translation: CASSRDGQFTLHF.

Only a few counts were recorded for this clone. The rearrangement uses TRBV27 and TRBJ1-1; D perhaps matches TRBD1 (6 bases). The germline V gene encodes CDR1 MNHEY and CDR2 SMNVEV (reference sequence). The CDR3 is 17 residues long. V lost 8 bases and J 5 bases, leaving 27 bases between the germline ends. CDR3 amino acids: CASDTGAFVASRTEAFF. In DNA, the CDR3 is TGTGCCAGCGACACGGGGGCCTTCGTTGCCTCACGGACTGAAGCTTTCTTT.

In this sample, this clone turned up many times. V is TRBV2 and J is TRBJ2-3, with 13 bases matching TRBD2. Germline V gene lookup returns CDR1 SNHLY and CDR2 FYNNEI. With V trimmed by 5 bases and J by 1 base, 3 bases remained unmatched. There are 16 residues in the CDR3. CDR3 nucleotide sequence: TGTGCCAGCAGTAACGGACTAGCGGGGGGCACAGATACGCAGTATTTT. This codes for CASSNGLAGGTDTQYF. Based on the CDR3 plus reference TRBV2 and TRBJ2-3, the full variable domain is EPEVTQTPSHQVTQMGQEVILRCVPISNHLYFYWYRQILGQKVEFLVSFYNNEISEKSEIFDDQFSVERPDGSNFTLKIRSTKLEDSAMYFCASSNGLAGGTDTQYFGPGTRLTVL.

This clone was counted many times. This rearrangement joins TRBV18 to TRBJ2-5; D gene uncertain. Trimming cost V 3 bases and J 4 bases, with 9 bases left between them. Germline V gives CDR1 KGHSH, CDR2 LQKENI. CDR3 size: 13 residues. CDR3: CASSPPGRETQYF. The DNA of the CDR3 is TGTGCCAGCTCACCGCCGGGTAGAGAGACCCAGTACTTC.

This chain uses TRBV11-2 with TRBJ2-3; the match to TRBD2 covers 7 bases. CDR3 length equals 17 residues. The V and J ends lost 5 bases and 0 bases, in that order; junction bases with no gene match: 11. Germline CDR1 SGHAT, CDR2 FQNNGV. CDR3 amino acids: CASSLWSAGESTDTQYF. The CDR3 region has the DNA TGTGCCAGCAGCCTTTGGAGCGCGGGAGAGAGCACAGATACGCAGTATTTT. Together with reference TRBV11-2 and TRBJ2-3, the CDR3 gives the full variable domain: EAGVAQSPRYKIIEKRQSVAFWCNPISGHATLYWYQQILGQGPKLLIQFQNNGVVDDSQLPKDRFSAERLKGVDSTLKIQPAKLEDSAVYLCASSLWSAGESTDTQYFGPGTRLTVL.

This clone was seen repeatedly, ten times or more. The rearrangement uses TRBV5-1 and TRBJ2-2; TRBD1 might be the D (6 bases). Germline V gene lookup returns CDR1 SGHRS and CDR2 YFSETQ. The CDR3 consists of 13 residues. V lost 6 bases and J 6 bases, leaving 12 bases between the germline ends. CDR3 residues: CASKIKGAGELFF. DNA for the CDR3: TGCGCCAGCAAAATCAAGGGGGCCGGGGAGCTGTTTTTT.

This clone was counted at least ten times. The J gene is TRBJ2-3, the V gene TRBV19; D ambiguous. V gave up 8 bases and J gave up 1 base, with 10 bases separating them. The CDR3 length is 13 residues. In germline, CDR1 is LNHDA, CDR2 SQIVND (reference sequence). The CDR3 DNA reads TGTGCCAGTTCGATGGATGGCACAGATACGCAGTATTTT. Residues: CASSMDGTDTQYF.

This clone is medium-sized. The V and J genes are TRBV7-9 and TRBJ2-7; D perhaps matches TRBD2 (5 bases). The CDR3 length is 16 residues. Trimming took 5 bases from V and 3 from J, leaving 20 bases between them. CDR1 and CDR2 (germline): SEHNR, FQNEAQ (reference sequence). The CDR3: CASSPAAGSFVYEQYF. The CDR3 DNA sequence: TGTGCCAGCAGCCCCGCGGCTGGGAGCTTTGTCTACGAGCAGTACTTC.

This clone was observed once. The chain recombines TRBV2 with TRBJ1-5; 9 bases fit TRBD1. J lost 3 bases, V lost 6 bases, and 9 bases had no gene match. The CDR3 has 16 amino acids. The germline gives CDR1 SNHLY, CDR2 FYNNEI. This CDR3 is CASSPDRGFHNQPQHF. CDR3 coding DNA: TGTGCCAGCAGCCCGGACAGGGGATTTCACAATCAGCCCCAGCATTTT.

The V and J genes are TRBV27 and TRBJ1-1; D is unresolved. CDR1 MNHEY and CDR2 SMNVEV come from the germline V gene (reference sequence). CDR3 length equals 11 residues. The V end lost 10 bases, the J end lost 3 bases, and 9 bases lay between the germline ends. The DNA of the CDR3 is TGTGCCACCCGCGCATACACTGAAGCTTTCTTT. Translating it yields CATRAYTEAFF.

On this clone: The germline gene is not matched at one end of the junction; a read error may be the cause. The chain combines TRBV24-1 with TRBJ2-1; D is uncertain. The CDR3 length is 13 residues. Germline CDR1 is KGHDR and CDR2 is SFDVKD. CDR3 DNA: TGTGCCACCGATGCGACCTCCTACACTGAGCAGTTCTTC. Protein: CATDATSYTEQFF.

This clone was detected only once. The chain uses TRBV20-1 and TRBJ2-7; D not certain. Looked up from germline, CDR1 is DFQATT and CDR2 is SNEGSKA (reference sequence). There are 13 residues in the CDR3. V gave up 5 bases and J gave up 3 bases, with 14 bases separating them. CDR3 in amino acids: CSASGNQFYEQYF. DNA for the CDR3: TGCAGTGCTTCTGGCAATCAGTTCTACGAGCAGTACTTC.

This clone was recorded at least ten times. This sequence joins TRBV5-1 and TRBJ1-1; TRBD1 matches 7 bases. V was pared by 5 bases and J by 3 bases, with 19 bases of the junction left unmatched. The CDR3 consists of 18 residues. Germline CDR1 reads SGHRS; CDR2 reads YFSETQ. The CDR3 region has the DNA TGCGCCAGCAGGCGCCCGGGCAGGGGGAAAGTAGGAGACACTGAAGCTTTCTTT. Residues: CASRRPGRGKVGDTEAFF.

This clone showed up just a few times. V usage is TRBV24-1 and J usage is TRBJ2-1, with D unclear. The germline CDR1 and CDR2 sequences are KGHDR and SFDVKD. The CDR3 extends over 14 amino acids. With 4 bases removed from V and 6 bases from J, the gap between germline ends came to 12 bases. Written as DNA, the CDR3 is TGTGCCACCAGTGACGGTGACACGACCAATGAGCAGTTCTTC. Translation: CATSDGDTTNEQFF.

This clone was seen at least ten times. The chain links TRBV18 to TRBJ1-2; D not resolved. Trimming pared 4 bases from V and 6 bases from J, leaving 12 bases between. This CDR3 is 13 amino acids long. Germline V gene data show CDR1 as KGHSH and CDR2 as LQKENI. The CDR3 nucleotides are TGTGCCAGCTCACTTAGACAAAAAGATGGCTACACCTTC. The encoded protein is CASSLRQKDGYTF.

The chain recombines TRBV6-5 with TRBJ2-7; perhaps TRBD1 as D (6 bases). The CDR3 is 15 amino acids. Germline-derived CDR1 and CDR2 are MNHEY and SVGAGI. The DNA for the CDR3 is TGTTCCACCAGTATACAAGGACAGTTTGCGTTCGAGCAGTACTTC. This translates into CSTSIQGQFAFEQYF.

This sequence joins TRBV30 and TRBJ2-7; 7 bases line up with TRBD2. J gave up 3 bases and V 4 bases, and 12 bases lay outside the gene matches. The length of the CDR3 is 15 residues. Per the germline V gene, CDR1 is GTSNPN and CDR2 is SVGIG (reference sequence). The CDR3 loop reads CAWTSGRVANYEQYF. The CDR3 DNA is TGTGCCTGGACCTCGGGGAGGGTAGCGAACTACGAGCAGTACTTC.

This clone was observed a few times. CDR3: CASSFGAGVNEQFF. CDR3 coding DNA: TGTGCCAGCAGCTTCGGGGCAGGGGTCAATGAGCAGTTCTTC. The chain joins TRBV6-2 or TRBV6-3 to TRBJ2-1; TRBD1 is a possible D gene (6 bases). This CDR3 has 14 residues. Per germline, CDR1 MNHEY and CDR2 SVGEGT. Trimming took 6 bases from V and 6 from J, leaving 15 bases between them.

This clone was picked up a small number of times. The V call is TRBV6-2 or TRBV6-3, the J call TRBJ1-6, with no clear D. Germline CDR1 is MNHEY and CDR2 is SVGEGT. The CDR3 loop spans 16 amino acids. V lost 5 bases, J lost 2 bases, and 13 bases lay in between. CDR3 coding DNA: TGTGCCAGCAGTAGCCGTCCCGGCGCCTATAATTCACCCCTCCACTTT. Its translation: CASSSRPGAYNSPLHF.

Only a few counts were recorded for this clone. This chain joins TRBV6-1 and TRBJ2-3; 13 nucleotides agree with TRBD2. J gave up 4 bases and V 3 bases, and 1 base lay outside the gene matches. The length of the CDR3 is 15 residues. CDR1 and CDR2 from the germline V gene are MNHNS and SASEGT. CDR3 in DNA: TGTGCCAGCAGTGAGACTAGCGGGGGGCCAGATACGCAGTATTTT. This translates into CASSETSGGPDTQYF.

In its sample, this clone was seen once. This chain connects TRBV11-2 to TRBJ2-1, with D possibly matching TRBD2 (5 bases). Germline V CDR1 and CDR2: SGHAT, FQNNGV. This CDR3 spans 13 amino acids. Trimming pared 5 bases from V and 11 bases from J, leaving 16 bases between. The CDR3 loop reads CASSPSSSFKQFF. DNA for the CDR3: TGTGCCAGCAGCCCGAGCTCTAGCTTCAAGCAGTTCTTC.

This clone has ten or more counts. The chain links TRBV5-1 to TRBJ2-4; D gene unclear. The V gene's germline CDR1 is SGHRS and CDR2 YFSETQ. V lost 0 bases to trimming and J lost 8 bases, with 9 bases between them. This CDR3 is 13 amino acids long. The CDR3 sequence is CASSLVARDIQYF. CDR3 DNA: TGCGCCAGCAGCTTGGTGGCTAGGGACATTCAGTACTTC. Variable domain in full (rest from reference TRBV5-1 and TRBJ2-4): KAGVTQTPRYLIKTRGQQVTLSCSPISGHRSVSWYQQTPGQGLQFLFEYFSETQRNKGNFPGRFSGRQFSNSRSEMNVSTLELGDSALYLCASSLVARDIQYFGAGTRLSVL.

The chain joins TRBV6-2 or TRBV6-3 to TRBJ1-5, with D unclear. The CDR3 is 15 amino acids. Germline-derived CDR1 and CDR2 are MNHEY and SVGEGT. The germline V and J ends were trimmed by 2 bases and 5 bases, with 13 bases remaining between them. In nucleotides, the CDR3 is TGTGCCAGCAGTTACGGTTCGGTCGGGGATCAGCCCCAGCATTTT. Protein sequence: CASSYGSVGDQPQHF.

The rearrangement links TRBV27 to TRBJ1-1; a possible D gene is TRBD1 (5 bases). V was shortened by 7 bases and J by 2 bases, with 14 bases between the two germline ends. CDR3 size: 14 residues. Germline loops: CDR1 MNHEY, CDR2 SMNVEV (reference sequence). CDR3 nucleotides: TGTGCCAGCATCTTCCACAGGCAAAACACTGAAGCTTTCTTT. Translation gives CASIFHRQNTEAFF.

By share, this clone counts as medium-sized. The genes are TRBV28 and TRBJ1-5, with unresolved D. Looked up from germline, CDR1 is MDHEN and CDR2 is SYDVKM. The CDR3 has 16 residues. V was trimmed by 4 bases and J by 6 bases, leaving 19 bases between them. CDR3 nucleotides: TGTGCCAGCAGTTCTGCACTGGTAATGAGCGTTCAGCCCCAGCATTTT. It encodes CASSSALVMSVQPQHF. Full variable domain (outside the CDR3, taken from reference TRBV28 and TRBJ1-5): DVKVTQSSRYLVKRTGEKVFLECVQDMDHENMFWYRQDPGLGLRLIYFSYDVKMKEKGDIPEGYSVSREKKERFSLILESASTNQTSMYLCASSSALVMSVQPQHFGDGTRLSIL.

This rearrangement joins TRBV28 to TRBJ2-7; the match to TRBD2 covers 8 bases. Germline values: CDR1 MDHEN, CDR2 SYDVKM. The length of the CDR3 is 13 residues. Trimming took 5 bases from V and 3 from J; bases not matched to a gene: 3. The CDR3 DNA is TGTGCCAGCAGTCGGGGGGGCCGCTACGAGCAGTACTTC. Translation: CASSRGGRYEQYF.